Listed below are T cell receptor beta chains from one sample, sequenced in a study of T-cell reconstitution after alpha-beta-depleted transplantation in children. TCRdb re-derived calls from the PCR reads in MiXCR, one entry per CDR3 protein. The table has fewer than 550,000 distinct CDR3 sequences, about an eighth seen once. Sequencing was performed on PBMCs, mostly from graft donor cells, taken 180 days after TCRalphabeta/CD19-depleted stem cell transplant. Source of these receptors: a female patient between 2 and 15 years old who had a stem cell transplant for aplastic anemia, so the T cells may come from the graft donor. Both conserved end residues are part of each CDR3. D genes are given only for firm matches. Size is omitted from some rows. Given values are once, few, many or a class for expanded clones.

d_gene: .; abundance: many; v_gene: TRBV6-5; j_gene: TRBJ1-4; CDR3aa: CASSYSPDWGATNEKLFF; CDR3nt: TGTGCCAGCAGTTACTCTCCGGATTGGGGTGCAACTAATGAAAAACTGTTTTTT
d_gene: .; abundance: .; v_gene: TRBV24-1; j_gene: TRBJ2-1; CDR3aa: CATSRDDSSYNEQFF; CDR3nt: TGTGCCACCTCTCGGGATGACTCCTCCTACAATGAGCAGTTCTTC
d_gene: .; abundance: .; v_gene: TRBV21-1; j_gene: TRBJ1-1; CDR3aa: CASSKGWDTADTEAFF; CDR3nt: TGTGCCAGCAGCAAAGGATGGGACACCGCGGACACTGAAGCTTTCTTT
d_gene: .; abundance: .; v_gene: TRBV20-1; j_gene: TRBJ2-7; CDR3aa: CSASSGRTYEQYF; CDR3nt: TGCAGTGCTAGCAGCGGCCGGACCTACGAGCAGTACTTC
d_gene: TRBD2; abundance: few; v_gene: TRBV19; j_gene: TRBJ2-1; CDR3aa: CASSILAGGSYNEQFF; CDR3nt: TGTGCCAGTAGTATTTTAGCGGGAGGTTCCTACAATGAGCAGTTCTTC
d_gene: .; abundance: .; v_gene: TRBV5-1; j_gene: TRBJ2-5; CDR3aa: CASSVRDSQETQYF; CDR3nt: TGCGCCAGCAGCGTGCGGGACAGCCAAGAGACCCAGTACTTC
d_gene: TRBD2; abundance: few; v_gene: TRBV11-2; j_gene: TRBJ2-4; CDR3aa: CASTAGGPGRVQYF; CDR3nt: TGTGCCAGCACCGCGGGGGGGCCCGGACGCGTTCAGTACTTC
d_gene: TRBD1; abundance: .; v_gene: TRBV12-3/TRBV12-4; j_gene: TRBJ2-7; CDR3aa: CASSLGGAGGVSYEQYF; CDR3nt: TGTGCCAGCAGTTTAGGCGGAGCAGGGGGCGTATCCTACGAGCAGTACTTC
d_gene: .; abundance: .; v_gene: TRBV4-3; j_gene: TRBJ1-1; CDR3aa: CASSQVHQNTEAFF; CDR3nt: TGCGCCAGCAGCCAAGTCCATCAGAACACTGAAGCTTTCTTT
d_gene: .; abundance: many; v_gene: TRBV29-1; j_gene: TRBJ1-2; CDR3aa: CSVEVSGGGYGYTF; CDR3nt: TGCAGCGTTGAAGTTTCGGGGGGAGGCTATGGCTACACCTTC
d_gene: .; abundance: .; v_gene: TRBV28; j_gene: TRBJ2-3; CDR3aa: CASSLDAPGTDTQYF; CDR3nt: TGTGCCAGCAGCCTGGACGCCCCGGGGACAGATACGCAGTATTTT
d_gene: .; abundance: .; v_gene: TRBV21-1; j_gene: TRBJ2-5; CDR3aa: CASSKGGTQYF; CDR3nt: TGTGCCAGCAGCAAGGGGGGGACCCAGTACTTC
d_gene: TRBD2; abundance: .; v_gene: TRBV12-3/TRBV12-4; j_gene: TRBJ2-1; CDR3aa: CASSPPAGGGRFF; CDR3nt: TGTGCCAGCAGTCCCCCAGCGGGAGGTGGGCGGTTCTTC
d_gene: TRBD2; abundance: few; v_gene: TRBV3-1; j_gene: TRBJ2-3; CDR3aa: CASSQDGSGGADTQYF; CDR3nt: TGTGCCAGCAGCCAAGATGGTAGCGGGGGGGCGGATACGCAGTATTTT
d_gene: .; abundance: many; v_gene: TRBV5-5; j_gene: TRBJ2-3; CDR3aa: CASSLAVGVSTDTQYF; CDR3nt: TGTGCCAGCAGCTTGGCTGTGGGGGTCAGCACAGATACGCAGTATTTT
d_gene: .; abundance: .; v_gene: TRBV11-1; j_gene: TRBJ2-1; CDR3aa: CASSLEAGSGEGDNEQFF; CDR3nt: TGTGCCAGCAGTTTAGAGGCTGGTTCGGGAGAAGGGGACAATGAGCAGTTCTTC
d_gene: .; abundance: .; v_gene: TRBV6-5; j_gene: TRBJ2-1; CDR3aa: CASSYSAGDRHYNEQFF; CDR3nt: TGTGCCAGCAGTTACTCGGCGGGGGACAGACACTACAATGAGCAGTTCTTC
d_gene: TRBD1; abundance: .; v_gene: TRBV29-1; j_gene: TRBJ2-1; CDR3aa: CSVEDGQVSYNEQFF; CDR3nt: TGCAGCGTTGAAGATGGACAGGTCTCCTACAATGAGCAGTTCTTC
d_gene: TRBD1; abundance: .; v_gene: TRBV6-1; j_gene: TRBJ2-1; CDR3aa: CASSKRRPPGQHTYNEQFF; CDR3nt: TGTGCCAGCAGTAAAAGGCGGCCTCCGGGACAGCATACCTACAATGAGCAGTTCTTC
d_gene: TRBD2; abundance: many; v_gene: TRBV29-1; j_gene: TRBJ2-1; CDR3aa: CSVFEAGLATYNEQFF; CDR3nt: TGCAGCGTTTTCGAAGCTGGACTAGCGACCTACAATGAGCAGTTCTTC
d_gene: .; abundance: .; v_gene: TRBV20-1; j_gene: TRBJ1-6; CDR3aa: CSAKLGNSPLHF; CDR3nt: TGCAGTGCTAAACTAGGGAATTCACCCCTCCACTTT
d_gene: TRBD1; abundance: .; v_gene: TRBV27; j_gene: TRBJ2-6; CDR3aa: CASSPGQGATGANGLTF; CDR3nt: TGTGCCAGCAGTCCCGGACAGGGGGCGACTGGGGCCAACGGCCTGACTTTC
d_gene: .; abundance: few; v_gene: TRBV7-2; j_gene: TRBJ1-4; CDR3aa: CASSLFGRLVNEKLFF; CDR3nt: TGTGCCAGCAGCCTTTTCGGCCGACTGGTTAATGAAAAACTGTTTTTT
d_gene: TRBD1; abundance: .; v_gene: TRBV4-2; j_gene: TRBJ1-2; CDR3aa: CASSPDRGNHYGYTF; CDR3nt: TGTGCCAGCAGCCCGGACAGGGGGAACCACTATGGCTACACCTTC
d_gene: TRBD2; abundance: .; v_gene: TRBV18; j_gene: TRBJ2-5; CDR3aa: CASSFLADLEETQYF; CDR3nt: TGTGCCAGCTCATTCCTAGCGGACTTAGAAGAGACCCAGTACTTC
d_gene: .; abundance: .; v_gene: TRBV21-1; j_gene: TRBJ1-6; CDR3aa: CASSKAEGAYNSPLHF; CDR3nt: TGTGCCAGCAGCAAAGCGGAGGGGGCCTATAATTCACCCCTCCACTTT
d_gene: .; abundance: .; v_gene: TRBV27; j_gene: TRBJ1-1; CDR3aa: CASSFQALVGTEAFF; CDR3nt: TGTGCCAGCAGTTTCCAAGCCCTAGTGGGCACTGAAGCTTTCTTT
d_gene: TRBD1; abundance: few; v_gene: TRBV20-1; j_gene: TRBJ1-1; CDR3aa: CSASRDRDTEAFF; CDR3nt: TGCAGTGCTAGTCGAGACAGGGACACTGAAGCTTTCTTT
d_gene: .; abundance: few; v_gene: TRBV24-1; j_gene: TRBJ2-7; CDR3aa: CATSVGGHRDYEQYF; CDR3nt: TGTGCCACCAGTGTGGGGGGGCATCGAGACTACGAGCAGTACTTC
d_gene: .; abundance: few; v_gene: TRBV4-1; j_gene: TRBJ1-1; CDR3aa: CASSQEVTGYTEAFF; CDR3nt: TGCGCCAGCAGCCAAGAGGTAACAGGTTACACTGAAGCTTTCTTT
d_gene: TRBD2; abundance: .; v_gene: TRBV27; j_gene: TRBJ2-1; CDR3aa: CASSLFSVTAGVNEQFF; CDR3nt: TGTGCCAGCAGTCTGTTTAGTGTTACCGCGGGGGTTAATGAGCAGTTCTTC
d_gene: .; abundance: few; v_gene: TRBV14; j_gene: TRBJ1-5; CDR3aa: CASSHQKGLNQPQHF; CDR3nt: TGTGCCAGCAGCCATCAAAAAGGACTTAATCAGCCCCAGCATTTT
d_gene: .; abundance: .; v_gene: TRBV6-1; j_gene: TRBJ2-3; CDR3aa: CASSDRLGRQFTDTQYF; CDR3nt: TGTGCCAGCAGTGATAGGTTAGGGAGGCAGTTCACAGATACGCAGTATTTT
d_gene: TRBD2; abundance: few; v_gene: TRBV5-1; j_gene: TRBJ2-1; CDR3aa: CASSWGTSGRGHNEQFF; CDR3nt: TGCGCCAGCAGCTGGGGGACTAGCGGGAGAGGGCACAATGAGCAGTTCTTC
d_gene: TRBD1; abundance: .; v_gene: TRBV7-9; j_gene: TRBJ1-2; CDR3aa: CASSTGTEGDRYGYTF; CDR3nt: TGTGCCAGCAGCACCGGGACAGAGGGGGATCGCTATGGCTACACCTTC
d_gene: TRBD2; abundance: few; v_gene: TRBV6-5; j_gene: TRBJ2-1; CDR3aa: CASSYSGLALRSYNEQFF; CDR3nt: TGTGCCAGCAGTTACTCGGGACTAGCGCTCCGATCCTACAATGAGCAGTTCTTC
d_gene: TRBD2; abundance: few; v_gene: TRBV24-1; j_gene: TRBJ2-7; CDR3aa: CATSLAGGNHEQYF; CDR3nt: TGTGCCACCAGTTTAGCGGGAGGGAACCACGAGCAGTACTTC